The sequence of this T cell receptor beta chain was determined in a study of T cell responses to AZD1222 COVID-19 vaccine. Details on this clone: Antigen specificity is unknown.

Produced via immunoSEQ multiplex PCR; TCRdb's table is partial and in-frame only. The sample yields 150,000 or so clones, roughly nine tenths seen once. The CDR3 has 17 amino acids. Findings and caveats of the study: Donors were mostly white British, more females; clonal diversity possibly underestimated. Among those given AZD1222, only five or six were seropositive at baseline.

The genes are TRBV21-1 and TRBJ1-2. TRBV21-1 is listed as a pseudogene. Sequenced here: peripheral blood, sampled on day 0 of AZD1222 vaccination. The TCR comes from an adult in good health. The CDR3 loop is CASSKGGTVDCSLRYTF. CDR3 in DNA: TGTGCCAGCAGCAAAGGCGGGACGGTTGATTGCTCTCTTCGCTACACCTTC.